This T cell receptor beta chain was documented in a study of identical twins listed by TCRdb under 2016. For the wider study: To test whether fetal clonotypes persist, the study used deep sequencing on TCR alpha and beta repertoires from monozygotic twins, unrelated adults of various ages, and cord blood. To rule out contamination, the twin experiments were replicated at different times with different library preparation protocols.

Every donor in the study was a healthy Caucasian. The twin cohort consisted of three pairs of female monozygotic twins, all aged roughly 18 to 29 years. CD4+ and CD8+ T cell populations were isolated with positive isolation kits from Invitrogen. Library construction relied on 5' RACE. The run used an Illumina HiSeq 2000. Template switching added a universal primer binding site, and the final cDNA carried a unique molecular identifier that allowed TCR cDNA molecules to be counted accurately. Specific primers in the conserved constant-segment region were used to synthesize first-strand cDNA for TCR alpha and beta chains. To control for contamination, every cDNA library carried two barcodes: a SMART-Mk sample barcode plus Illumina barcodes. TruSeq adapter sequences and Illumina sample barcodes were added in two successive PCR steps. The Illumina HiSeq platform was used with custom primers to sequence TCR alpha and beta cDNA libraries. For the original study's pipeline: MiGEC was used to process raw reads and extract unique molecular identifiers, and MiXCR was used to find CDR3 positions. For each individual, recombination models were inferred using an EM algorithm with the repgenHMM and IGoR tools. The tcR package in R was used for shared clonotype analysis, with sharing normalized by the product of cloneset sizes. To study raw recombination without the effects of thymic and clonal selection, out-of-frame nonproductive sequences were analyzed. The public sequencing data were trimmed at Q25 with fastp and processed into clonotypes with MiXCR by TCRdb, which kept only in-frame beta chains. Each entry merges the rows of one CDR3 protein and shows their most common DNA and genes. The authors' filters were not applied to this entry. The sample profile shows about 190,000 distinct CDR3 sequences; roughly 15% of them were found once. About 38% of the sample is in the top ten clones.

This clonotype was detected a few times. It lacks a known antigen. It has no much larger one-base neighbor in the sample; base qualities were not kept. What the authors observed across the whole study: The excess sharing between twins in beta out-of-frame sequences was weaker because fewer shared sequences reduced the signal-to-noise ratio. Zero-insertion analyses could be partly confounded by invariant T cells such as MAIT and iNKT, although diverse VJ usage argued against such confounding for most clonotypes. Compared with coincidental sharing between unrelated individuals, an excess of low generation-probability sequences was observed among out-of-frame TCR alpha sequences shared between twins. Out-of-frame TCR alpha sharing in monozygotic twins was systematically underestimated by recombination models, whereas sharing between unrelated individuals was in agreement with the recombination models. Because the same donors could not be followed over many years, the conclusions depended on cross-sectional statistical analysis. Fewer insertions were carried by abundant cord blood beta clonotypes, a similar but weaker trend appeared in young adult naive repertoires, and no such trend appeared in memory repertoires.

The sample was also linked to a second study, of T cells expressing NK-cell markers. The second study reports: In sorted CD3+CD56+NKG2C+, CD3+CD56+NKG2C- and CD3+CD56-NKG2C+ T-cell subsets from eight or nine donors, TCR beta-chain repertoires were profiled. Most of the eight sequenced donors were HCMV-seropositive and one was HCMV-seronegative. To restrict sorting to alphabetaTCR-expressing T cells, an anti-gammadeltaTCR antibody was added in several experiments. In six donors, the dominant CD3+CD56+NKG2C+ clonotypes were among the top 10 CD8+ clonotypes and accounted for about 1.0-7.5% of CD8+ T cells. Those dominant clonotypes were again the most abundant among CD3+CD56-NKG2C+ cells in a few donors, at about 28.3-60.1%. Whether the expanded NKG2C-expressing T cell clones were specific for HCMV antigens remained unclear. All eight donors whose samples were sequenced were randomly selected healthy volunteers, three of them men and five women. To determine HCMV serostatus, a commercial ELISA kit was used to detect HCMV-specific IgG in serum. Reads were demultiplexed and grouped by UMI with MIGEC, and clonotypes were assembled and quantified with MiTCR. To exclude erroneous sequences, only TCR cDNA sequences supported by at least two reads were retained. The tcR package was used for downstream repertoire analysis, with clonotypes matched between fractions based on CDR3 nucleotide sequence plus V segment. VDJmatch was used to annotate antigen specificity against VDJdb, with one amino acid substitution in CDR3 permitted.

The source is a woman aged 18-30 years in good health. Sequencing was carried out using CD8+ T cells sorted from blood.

The DNA sequence follows: TGTGCCACCCTATTAGGGGGGACTAGCACCTACAATGAGCAGTTCTTC. The translation is CATLLGGTSTYNEQFF. The V and J genes are TRBV11-2 and TRBJ2-1, with 9 junctional bases fitting TRBD2. V is cut back by 10 bases and J by 2 bases, with 12 bases in the junction unmatched. The CDR3 contains 16 residues, cysteine and phenylalanine counted. The only DNA kept is the CDR3, 48 bases in frame from the first base. In the germline V gene, CDR1 corresponds to SGHAT and CDR2 to FQNNGV. Full variable domain (CDR3 extended with the reference TRBV11-2 and TRBJ2-1 proteins): EAGVAQSPRYKIIEKRQSVAFWCNPISGHATLYWYQQILGQGPKLLIQFQNNGVVDDSQLPKDRFSAERLKGVDSTLKIQPAKLEDSAVYLCATLLGGTSTYNEQFFGPGTRLTVL.